The 16 T cell receptor beta chains below all came from one sample that was sequenced in a study of T cell responses to AZD1222 COVID-19 vaccine. The protocol was immunoSEQ multiplex PCR, while the TCRdb copy is restricted to in-frame clones and leaves out a portion. The sample consists of more than 95,000 clones, about 94% of them appearing once. The specimen was peripheral blood, collected on day 0 of AZD1222 vaccination. These receptors originate from an adult in good health.

The CDR3 region has the DNA TGTGCCAGTAGTATAATCAGGGGGAGGTCCGCCGGGGAGCTGTTTTTT. Its translation is CASSIIRGRSAGELFF. The chain joins TRBV19 to TRBJ2-2, with D maybe TRBD1 (7 bases). The CDR3 has 16 residues. The V end lost 2 bases, the J end lost 6 bases, and 16 bases lay between the germline ends. Germline V gene sequence: CDR1 LNHDA, CDR2 SQIVND (reference sequence).

The genes are TRBV7-3 and TRBJ2-1; 10 bases match TRBD2. Germline CDR1 SGHTA, CDR2 FQGTGA. The J segment lost 10 bases and the V segment lost 5 bases, leaving 5 bases of the junction unmatched. CDR3 size: 13 residues. This chain's CDR3 is CASSAGLAEEQFF. The CDR3 nucleotides read TGTGCCAGCAGCGCAGGACTAGCGGAGGAGCAGTTCTTC.

The chain's CDR3 is CASSRGAGDSNEQFF. CDR3 in DNA: TGCGCCAGCAGCCGAGGGGCGGGAGATAGTAATGAGCAGTTCTTC. The gene calls are TRBV5-1 and TRBJ2-1; 7 bases line up with TRBD2. Trimming removed 4 bases from V and 7 bases from J; junction bases left unmatched: 11. This CDR3 contains 15 residues. Germline V gene data show CDR1 as SGHRS and CDR2 as YFSETQ.

The J gene is TRBJ2-1, the V gene TRBV5-4, with 8 nucleotides matching TRBD2. Germline V gives CDR1 SGHNT, CDR2 YYREEE (reference sequence). The junction had 10 bases not matched to a gene; V was cut back by 4 bases and J by 4 bases. The CDR3 covers 16 residues. The CDR3 reads CASSLGVGLAYNEQFF. Written as DNA, the CDR3 is TGTGCCAGCAGCCTGGGAGTTGGACTAGCTTACAATGAGCAGTTCTTC.

This chain uses TRBV5-1 with TRBJ1-1; 12 bases agree with TRBD1. J gave up 11 bases and V 4 bases, and 12 bases lay outside the gene matches. Germline CDR1 is SGHRS and CDR2 is YFSETQ. There are 15 residues in the CDR3. CDR3 in DNA: TGCGCCAGCAGCACGGGGGACAGGGGGCGTGAGGCGGCTTTCTTT. Amino acids: CASSTGDRGREAAFF.

V and J are TRBV19 and TRBJ1-4; TRBD1 agrees at 8 bases. In germline, CDR1 is LNHDA, CDR2 SQIVND (reference sequence). The CDR3 extends over 14 amino acids. Trimming cost V 8 bases and J 7 bases; bases outside gene matches: 9. The chain's CDR3 is CASHPDRGPEKLFF. CDR3 coding DNA: TGTGCCAGTCATCCCGACAGGGGACCTGAAAAACTGTTTTTT.

The chain is built from TRBV3-1 (or the pseudogene TRBV3-2) and TRBJ2-7; 11 nucleotides agree with TRBD1. Germline V gene lookup returns CDR1 LGHDT and CDR2 YNNKEL (reference sequence). CDR3 length: 14 residues. V dropped 5 bases and J dropped 4; count of bases not matched to a gene: 4. CDR3 DNA sequence: TGTGCCAGCAGCTTCCGGGACAGGGGGTACGAGCAGTACTTC. Amino acid sequence: CASSFRDRGYEQYF.

V is TRBV7-8 and J is TRBJ2-5; D uncertain. V lost 7 bases and J lost 2, with 17 bases in between. CDR3 length: 15 residues. Germline loops: CDR1 SGHVS, CDR2 FQNEAQ. The CDR3 reads CASTPGAATQETQYF. In DNA form, the CDR3 reads TGTGCCAGCACCCCCGGCGCGGCGACTCAAGAGACCCAGTACTTC.

V usage is TRBV18 and J usage is TRBJ2-2; D not resolved. V gave up 3 bases and J gave up 7 bases, with 18 bases separating them. The CDR3 has 16 residues. Germline CDR1 is KGHSH and CDR2 is LQKENI. The CDR3 nucleotides read TGTGCCAGCTCACCTAGGGTATTCGCTAATCACGGGGAGCTGTTTTTT. Residues: CASSPRVFANHGELFF.

The chain couples TRBV6-2 or TRBV6-3 to TRBJ2-7, with D maybe TRBD1 (5 bases). Germline V gene data show CDR1 as MNHEY and CDR2 as SVGEGT. V was clipped by 2 bases and J by 6 bases, with 17 bases between them. The CDR3 consists of 15 residues. The CDR3 region has the DNA TGTGCCAGCAGTTACGACAGCCTGGGCCTAGGCGAGCAGTACTTC. Translation gives CASSYDSLGLGEQYF.

V is TRBV5-1 and J is TRBJ2-1; 9 bases agree with TRBD2. CDR3 size: 16 residues. V dropped 4 bases and J dropped 7; count of bases not matched to a gene: 12. Germline loops: CDR1 SGHRS, CDR2 YFSETQ. For the CDR3, the DNA is TGCGCCAGCAGCCCAGACAGGGCGGGAGGGAGTAATGAGCAGTTCTTC. This sequence encodes CASSPDRAGGSNEQFF.

This clone was counted a single time. V is TRBV7-9 and J is TRBJ1-1, with D hard to call. CDR3 size: 15 residues. The ends were cut back, 5 bases at V and 6 bases at J, with 19 bases in the middle. The germline V gene encodes CDR1 SEHNR and CDR2 FQNEAQ (reference sequence). The CDR3 coding sequence is TGTGCCAGCAGCGCGGGGTACTTTTTAGCCCCTGAAGCTTTCTTT. It specifies CASSAGYFLAPEAFF.

On this clone itself: Other DNA sequences of this sample code for an identical CDR3. J is TRBJ2-7 and V is TRBV27, with D tentatively TRBD2 (6 bases). CDR1 is MNHEY, CDR2 SMNVEV, per germline (reference sequence). The CDR3 length is 11 residues. Trimming cost V 5 bases and J 4 bases, with 6 bases left between them. CDR3 protein: CASSGGYEQYF. CDR3 sequence (DNA): TGTGCCAGCAGTGGAGGGTACGAGCAGTACTTC.

The chain has TRBV27 and TRBJ1-6; TRBD1 aligns across 8 bases. Germline lookup yields CDR1 MNHEY and CDR2 SMNVEV (reference sequence). The CDR3 contains 17 residues. With V trimmed by 2 bases and J by 2 bases, 5 bases remained unmatched. CDR3 region: CASSLKAGGAYNSPLHF. The CDR3 region has the DNA TGTGCCAGCAGTTTAAAGGCAGGGGGCGCCTATAATTCACCCCTCCACTTT.

This chain uses TRBV7-9 with TRBJ1-2, with D unclear. The CDR3 runs 15 residues. V dropped 1 base and J dropped 1 base, with 10 bases sitting between them. CDR1 SEHNR and CDR2 FQNEAQ come from the germline V gene (reference sequence). The chain's CDR3 is CASSLDSRNNYGYTF. CDR3 sequence (DNA): TGTGCCAGCAGCTTAGATTCGAGGAATAACTATGGCTACACCTTC.

The gene calls are TRBV27 and TRBJ2-2; D unclear. This CDR3 region has 12 residues. Trimming shortened V by 4 bases and J by 6 bases, and 6 bases separated the two germline ends. Germline-derived CDR1 and CDR2 are MNHEY and SMNVEV (reference sequence). The chain's CDR3 is CASSSTPGELFF. For the CDR3, the DNA is TGTGCCAGCAGTTCAACGCCCGGGGAGCTGTTTTTT.